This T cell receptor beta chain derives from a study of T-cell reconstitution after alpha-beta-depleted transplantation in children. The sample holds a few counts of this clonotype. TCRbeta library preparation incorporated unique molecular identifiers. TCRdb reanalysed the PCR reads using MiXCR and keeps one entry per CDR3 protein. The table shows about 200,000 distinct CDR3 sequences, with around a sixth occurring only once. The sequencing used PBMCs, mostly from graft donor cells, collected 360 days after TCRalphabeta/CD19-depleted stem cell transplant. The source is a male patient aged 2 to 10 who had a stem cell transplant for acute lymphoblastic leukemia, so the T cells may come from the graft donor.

This CDR3 reads CASSPTLQGPYEQYF. In DNA form, the CDR3 reads TGTGCCAGCAGCCCAACCCTACAAGGCCCCTACGAGCAGTACTTC. The chain links TRBV4-2 to TRBJ2-7, with D hard to call. V was pared by 4 bases and J by 2 bases, with 15 bases between. Germline CDR1 is LGHNA and CDR2 is YNFKEQ. CDR3 length equals 15 residues.